This TCR beta chain originates from a study of siplizumab effects on memory and regulatory T cells. Overall study findings and caveats: Significantly reduced by siplizumab was the cumulative frequency of alloreactive sequences, namely those traceable to unstimulated CD4+ memory cells. There appeared to be greater diversity in naive T cells than in memory cells, and naive T cells seemed major contributors to the alloresponse. Confirmation was lacking for the suppressive function of proliferating Tregs derived from siplizumab cultures.

As concerns this clone: As yet, its antigen is unknown.

Germline lookup yields CDR1 SGHRS and CDR2 YFSETQ. CDR3 length: 15 residues. Trimming at V came to 4 bases and at J to 6 bases, leaving 8 bases not matched to a gene. This table comes from immunoSEQ multiplex PCR, and its TCRdb copy is limited to in-frame clones, with some not included. The table lists approximately 98,000 clones, around 94% of them singletons. The receptor's source is a human donor in good health. The sequenced sample consisted of non-Treg CD4+ T cells sorted from blood. This chain connects TRBV5-1 to TRBJ2-7; the match to TRBD2 covers 12 bases. The CDR3 is CASSPTTSGSREQYF. For the CDR3, the DNA is TGCGCCAGCAGCCCGACGACTAGCGGGAGTCGCGAGCAGTACTTC.